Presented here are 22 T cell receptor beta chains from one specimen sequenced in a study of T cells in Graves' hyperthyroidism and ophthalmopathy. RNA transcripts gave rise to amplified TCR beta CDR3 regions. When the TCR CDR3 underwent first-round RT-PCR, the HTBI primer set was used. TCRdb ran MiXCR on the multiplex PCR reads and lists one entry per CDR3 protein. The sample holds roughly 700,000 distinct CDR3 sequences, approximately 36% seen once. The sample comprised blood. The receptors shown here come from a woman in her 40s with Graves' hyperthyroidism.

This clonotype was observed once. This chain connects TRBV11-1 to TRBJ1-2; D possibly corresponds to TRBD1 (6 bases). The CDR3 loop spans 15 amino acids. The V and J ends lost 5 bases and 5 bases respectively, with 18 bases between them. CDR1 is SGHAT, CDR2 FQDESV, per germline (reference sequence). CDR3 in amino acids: CASSLFDRFRYGYTF. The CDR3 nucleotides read TGTGCCAGCAGCCTCTTCGACAGGTTCAGGTATGGCTACACCTTC.

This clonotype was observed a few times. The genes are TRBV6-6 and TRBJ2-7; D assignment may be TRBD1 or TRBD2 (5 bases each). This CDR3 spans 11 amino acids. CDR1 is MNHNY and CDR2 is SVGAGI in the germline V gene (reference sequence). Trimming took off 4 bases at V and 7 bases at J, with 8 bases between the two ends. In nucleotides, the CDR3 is TGTGCCAGCAGTTCGTGGGGGGAGCAGTACTTC. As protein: CASSSWGEQYF.

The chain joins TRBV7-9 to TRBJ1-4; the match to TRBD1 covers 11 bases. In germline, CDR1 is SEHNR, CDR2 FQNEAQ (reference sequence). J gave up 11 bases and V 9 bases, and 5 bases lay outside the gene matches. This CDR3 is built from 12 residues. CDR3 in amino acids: CASRTGGGKLFF. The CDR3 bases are TGTGCCAGTCGGACAGGGGGCGGGAAACTGTTTTTT.

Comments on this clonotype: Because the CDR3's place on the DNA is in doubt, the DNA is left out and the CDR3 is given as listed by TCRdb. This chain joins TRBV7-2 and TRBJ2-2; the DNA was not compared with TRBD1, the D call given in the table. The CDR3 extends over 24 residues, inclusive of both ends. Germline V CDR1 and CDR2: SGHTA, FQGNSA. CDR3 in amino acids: CASSLWGSGANVLTFGAGTGELFF.

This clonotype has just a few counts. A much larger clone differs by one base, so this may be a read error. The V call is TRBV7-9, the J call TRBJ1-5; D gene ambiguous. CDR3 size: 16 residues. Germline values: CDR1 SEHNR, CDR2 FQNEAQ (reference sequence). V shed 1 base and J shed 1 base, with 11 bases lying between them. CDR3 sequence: CASSLGAGASNQPQHF. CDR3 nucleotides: TGTGCCAGCAGCTTAGGGGCAGGTGCGAGCAATCAGCCCCAGCATTTT.

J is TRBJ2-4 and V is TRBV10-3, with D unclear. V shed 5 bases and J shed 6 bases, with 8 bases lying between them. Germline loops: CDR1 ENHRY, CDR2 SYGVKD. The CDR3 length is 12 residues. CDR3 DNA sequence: TGTGCCATCAGTACTACTCCAAACATTCAGTACTTC. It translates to CAISTTPNIQYF.

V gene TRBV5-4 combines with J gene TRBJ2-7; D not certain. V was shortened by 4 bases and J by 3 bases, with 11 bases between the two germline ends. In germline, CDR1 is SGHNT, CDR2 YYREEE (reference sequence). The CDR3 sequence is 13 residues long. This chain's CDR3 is CASSPFRSYEQYF. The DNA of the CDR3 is TGTGCCAGCAGCCCCTTCCGCAGCTACGAGCAGTACTTC.

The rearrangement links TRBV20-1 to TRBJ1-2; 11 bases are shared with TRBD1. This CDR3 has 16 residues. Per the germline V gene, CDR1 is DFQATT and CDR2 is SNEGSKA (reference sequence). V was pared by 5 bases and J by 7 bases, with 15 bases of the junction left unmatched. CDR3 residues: CSARHNSGQGAFGYTF. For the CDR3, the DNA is TGCAGTGCTCGCCACAACTCAGGACAGGGGGCGTTTGGCTACACCTTC.

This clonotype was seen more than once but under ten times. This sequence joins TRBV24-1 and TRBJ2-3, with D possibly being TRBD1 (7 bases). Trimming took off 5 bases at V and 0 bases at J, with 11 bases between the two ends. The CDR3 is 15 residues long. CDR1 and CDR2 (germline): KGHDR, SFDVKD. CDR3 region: CATSGQGGSTDTQYF. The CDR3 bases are TGTGCCACCAGTGGACAGGGAGGAAGCACAGATACGCAGTATTTT.

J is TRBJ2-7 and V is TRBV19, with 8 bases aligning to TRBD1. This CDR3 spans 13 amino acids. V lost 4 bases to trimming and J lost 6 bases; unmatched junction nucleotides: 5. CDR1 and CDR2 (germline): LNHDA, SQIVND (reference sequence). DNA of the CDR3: TGTGCCAGTAGTAGACAGGGGACGGGCGAGCAGTACTTC. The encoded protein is CASSRQGTGEQYF.

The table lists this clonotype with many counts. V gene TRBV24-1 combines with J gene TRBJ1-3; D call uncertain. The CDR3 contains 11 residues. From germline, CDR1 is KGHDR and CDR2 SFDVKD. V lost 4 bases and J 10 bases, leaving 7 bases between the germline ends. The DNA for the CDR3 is TGTGCCACCAGTGACGAACGGACCATATATTTT. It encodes CATSDERTIYF.

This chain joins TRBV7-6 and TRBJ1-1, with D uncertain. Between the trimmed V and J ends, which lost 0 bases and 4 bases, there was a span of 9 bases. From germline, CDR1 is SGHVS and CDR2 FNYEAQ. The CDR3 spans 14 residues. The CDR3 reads CASSLAGWGTEAFF. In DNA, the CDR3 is TGTGCCAGCAGCTTAGCGGGCTGGGGCACTGAAGCTTTCTTT.

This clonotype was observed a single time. The CDR3 bases are TGTGCCAGCAGTTCGCCGAATCAGTTGCCCCAGCATTTT. It specifies CASSSPNQLPQHF. The rearrangement links TRBV2 to TRBJ1-5; D not certain. With 5 bases removed from V and 9 bases from J, the gap between germline ends came to 14 bases. This CDR3 contains 13 residues. The germline gives CDR1 SNHLY, CDR2 FYNNEI.

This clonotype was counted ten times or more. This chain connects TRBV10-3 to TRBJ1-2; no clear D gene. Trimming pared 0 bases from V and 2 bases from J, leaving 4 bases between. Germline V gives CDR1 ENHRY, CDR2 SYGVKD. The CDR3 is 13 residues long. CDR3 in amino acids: CAISESMNYGYTF. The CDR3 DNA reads TGTGCCATCAGTGAGTCGATGAACTATGGCTACACCTTC.

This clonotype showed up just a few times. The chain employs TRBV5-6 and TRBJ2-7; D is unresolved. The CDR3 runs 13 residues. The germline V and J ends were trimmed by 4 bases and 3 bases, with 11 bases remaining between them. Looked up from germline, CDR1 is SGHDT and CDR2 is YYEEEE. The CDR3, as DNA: TGTGCCAGCAGCACAGATCAGGACTACGAGCAGTACTTC. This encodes CASSTDQDYEQYF.

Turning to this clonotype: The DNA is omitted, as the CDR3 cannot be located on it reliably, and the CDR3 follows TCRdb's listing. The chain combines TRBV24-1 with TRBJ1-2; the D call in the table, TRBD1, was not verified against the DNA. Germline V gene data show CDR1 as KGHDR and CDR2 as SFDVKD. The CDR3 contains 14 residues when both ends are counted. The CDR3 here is CATQGGADNYGCTF.

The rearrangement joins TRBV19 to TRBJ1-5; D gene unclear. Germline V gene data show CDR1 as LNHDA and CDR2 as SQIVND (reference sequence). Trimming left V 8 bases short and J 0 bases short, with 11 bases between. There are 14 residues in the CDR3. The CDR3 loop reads CASQARLSNQPQHF. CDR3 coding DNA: TGTGCCAGTCAAGCCAGACTTAGCAATCAGCCCCAGCATTTT.

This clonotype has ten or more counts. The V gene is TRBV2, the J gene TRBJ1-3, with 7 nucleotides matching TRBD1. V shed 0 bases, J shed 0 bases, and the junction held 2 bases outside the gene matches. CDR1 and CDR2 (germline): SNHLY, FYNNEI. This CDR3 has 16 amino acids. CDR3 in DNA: TGTGCCAGCAGTGAAGCGGGACAGTTCTCTGGAAACACCATATATTTT. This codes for CASSEAGQFSGNTIYF.

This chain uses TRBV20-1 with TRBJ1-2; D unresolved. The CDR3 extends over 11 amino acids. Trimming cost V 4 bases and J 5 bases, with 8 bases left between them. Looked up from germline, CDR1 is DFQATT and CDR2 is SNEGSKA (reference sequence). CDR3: CSATYGYGYTF. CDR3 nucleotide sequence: TGCAGTGCTACTTATGGATATGGCTACACCTTC.

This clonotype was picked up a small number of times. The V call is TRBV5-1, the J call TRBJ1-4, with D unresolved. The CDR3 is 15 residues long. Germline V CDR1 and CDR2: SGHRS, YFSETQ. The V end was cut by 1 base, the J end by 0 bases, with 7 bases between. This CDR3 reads CASSLIPATNEKLFF. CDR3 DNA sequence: TGCGCCAGCAGCTTGATCCCCGCAACTAATGAAAAACTGTTTTTT.

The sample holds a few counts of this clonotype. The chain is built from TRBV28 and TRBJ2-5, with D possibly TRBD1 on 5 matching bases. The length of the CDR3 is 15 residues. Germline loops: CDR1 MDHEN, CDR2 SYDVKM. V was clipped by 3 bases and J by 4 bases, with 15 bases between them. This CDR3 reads CASSFMIGTGETQYF. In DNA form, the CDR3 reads TGTGCCAGCAGTTTTATGATCGGCACAGGAGAGACCCAGTACTTC.

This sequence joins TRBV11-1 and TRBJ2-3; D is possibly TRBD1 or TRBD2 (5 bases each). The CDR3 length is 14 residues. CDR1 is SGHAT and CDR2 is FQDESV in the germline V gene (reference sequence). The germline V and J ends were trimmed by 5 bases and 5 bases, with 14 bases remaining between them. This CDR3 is CASSLGTQGDTQYF. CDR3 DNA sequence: TGTGCCAGCAGCCTAGGGACGCAGGGAGATACGCAGTATTTT.